Listed below are T cell receptor beta chains from one sample, sequenced in a study of cytomegalovirus exposure and HLA in healthy donors. TCRdb keeps only in-frame clones here, not all; method: immunoSEQ multiplex PCR. The profile covers roughly 150,000 clones, with around nine tenths appearing a single time and 2% to 2.5% taken by the ten largest. The sequenced material came from PBMCs. These receptors originate from a woman aged 18-35 years in good health and CMV-seronegative. CDR3s include the opening cysteine and the closing phenylalanine or tryptophan. Where a row states a size, it is once, few, many or the class of an expanded clone; other rows omit it.

J gene: TRBJ1-1
clone size: once
V gene: TRBV5-1
CDR3 protein: CASSLTGYTEAFF

J gene: TRBJ1-5
clone size: .
V gene: TRBV13
CDR3 protein: CASSLGGRTNQPQHF

J gene: TRBJ1-1
clone size: .
V gene: TRBV7-9
CDR3 protein: CASSPPYATEAFF

J gene: TRBJ2-7
clone size: .
V gene: TRBV9
CDR3 protein: CASSGGGLAGVPPEQYF

J gene: TRBJ2-1
clone size: .
V gene: TRBV11-3
CDR3 protein: CASSRLAGGNEQFF

J gene: TRBJ2-5
clone size: .
V gene: TRBV9
CDR3 protein: CASSVAVNQETQYF

J gene: TRBJ2-2
clone size: once
V gene: TRBV5-1
CDR3 protein: CASSFEGDSAGELFF

J gene: TRBJ1-4
clone size: .
V gene: TRBV28
CDR3 protein: CASGGASSLTTNEKLFF

J gene: TRBJ2-7
clone size: .
V gene: TRBV5-4
CDR3 protein: CASSFNIGRTGGYEQYF

J gene: TRBJ2-3
clone size: .
V gene: TRBV11-3
CDR3 protein: CASSPGGRSDTQYF

J gene: TRBJ2-7
clone size: .
V gene: TRBV27
CDR3 protein: CASSWGHTRYEQYF

J gene: TRBJ2-7
clone size: .
V gene: TRBV5-1
CDR3 protein: CASSLEGKYEQYF

J gene: TRBJ2-1
clone size: .
V gene: TRBV15
CDR3 protein: CATSSPETGLPFRFF

J gene: TRBJ2-2
clone size: .
V gene: TRBV19
CDR3 protein: CASSMLRTGSGELFF

J gene: TRBJ1-6
clone size: .
V gene: TRBV27
CDR3 protein: CASTEGTPGPLHF

J gene: TRBJ2-6
clone size: .
V gene: TRBV7-8
CDR3 protein: CASSDRAISGANVLTF

J gene: TRBJ2-2
clone size: .
V gene: TRBV4-1
CDR3 protein: CASSHFPGLAQTSNTGELFF

J gene: TRBJ2-7
clone size: .
V gene: TRBV6-1
CDR3 protein: CASSEGAGRNEQYF

J gene: TRBJ1-2
clone size: .
V gene: TRBV5-1
CDR3 protein: CASSRGTVDYGYTF

J gene: TRBJ1-2
clone size: .
V gene: TRBV5-4
CDR3 protein: CASSPRTEDYGYTF

J gene: TRBJ1-4
clone size: .
V gene: TRBV5-1
CDR3 protein: CASSRDRDINEKLFF

J gene: TRBJ2-7
clone size: .
V gene: TRBV9
CDR3 protein: CASSVGGYDTGEQYF

J gene: TRBJ2-1
clone size: once
V gene: TRBV5-4
CDR3 protein: CASSLAVGGGRINEQFF

J gene: TRBJ1-5
clone size: .
V gene: TRBV7-8
CDR3 protein: CASSFHRDRVNQPQHF

J gene: TRBJ2-2
clone size: .
V gene: TRBV7-9
CDR3 protein: CASSSETSRTGELFF

J gene: TRBJ1-1
clone size: .
V gene: TRBV7-9
CDR3 protein: CAIRDSLFTEAFF

J gene: TRBJ1-1
clone size: .
V gene: TRBV19
CDR3 protein: CASSAGTGKSEAFF

J gene: TRBJ1-1
clone size: .
V gene: TRBV19
CDR3 protein: CASSIQFMNTEAFF

J gene: TRBJ2-1
clone size: .
V gene: TRBV5-1
CDR3 protein: CASSPGGKSYNEQFF

J gene: TRBJ2-7
clone size: once
V gene: TRBV5-1
CDR3 protein: CASSWVSRYEQYF

J gene: TRBJ1-1
clone size: .
V gene: TRBV27
CDR3 protein: CASSPDRGTEAFF

J gene: TRBJ1-2
clone size: .
V gene: TRBV28
CDR3 protein: CASGLDGDGYTF

J gene: TRBJ2-2
clone size: few
V gene: TRBV5-1
CDR3 protein: CASSWGTTYFSANTGELFF

J gene: TRBJ2-1
clone size: .
V gene: TRBV6-5
CDR3 protein: CASMTVGQVFF

J gene: TRBJ2-5
clone size: .
V gene: TRBV7-6
CDR3 protein: CASRRGETQYF

J gene: TRBJ2-7
clone size: .
V gene: TRBV19
CDR3 protein: CASNKGNRPYEQYF

J gene: TRBJ2-7
clone size: few
V gene: TRBV5-6
CDR3 protein: CASSPGTGGYEQYF

J gene: TRBJ1-1
clone size: .
V gene: TRBV28
CDR3 protein: CASSLMGGPPEAFF

J gene: TRBJ1-4
clone size: .
V gene: TRBV18
CDR3 protein: CASSPYEQGAGEKLFF

J gene: TRBJ2-1
clone size: once
V gene: TRBV6-5
CDR3 protein: CASRLDAASNEQFF

J gene: TRBJ2-5
clone size: .
V gene: TRBV30
CDR3 protein: CACHIPGLLKETQYF

J gene: TRBJ2-1
clone size: .
V gene: TRBV19
CDR3 protein: CASRAGTSGINEQFF